One sample yielded the 13 T cell receptor beta chains listed below, sequenced in a study of blood T cell repertoires in COVID-19 (dated by TCRdb to the early 2020s). Libraries were constructed by the immunoSEQ multiplex PCR assay. TCRdb mirrors the immuneACCESS table, restricted to in-frame sequences. Some clones are absent from its copies; in checked studies, under half trace to an unresolved V gene, and the reason for the others is unknown. Recorded for this sample are 180,000 or so clones; over 75% of them occurred a single time. Clones ranked in the top ten supply about 0.77% of the sample. Sequencing input: PBMCs or T cells enriched from blood (not recorded which). The receptors shown here come from a woman between 18 and 29 years old who had recovered from COVID-19.

V and J are TRBV27 and TRBJ2-5; 10 nucleotides line up with TRBD1. V was clipped by 4 bases and J by 2 bases; unmatched bases: 4. This CDR3 comprises 15 residues. The V gene's germline CDR1 is MNHEY and CDR2 SMNVEV (reference sequence). The CDR3, as DNA: TGTGCCAGCAGTTGGGGACAGGGGCTACAAGAGACCCAGTACTTC. This gives the protein CASSWGQGLQETQYF.

This clone was observed a single time. This rearrangement joins TRBV6-5 to TRBJ2-3; 14 positions agree with TRBD2. Trimming at V came to 8 bases and at J to 4 bases, leaving 5 bases not matched to a gene. Germline values: CDR1 MNHEY, CDR2 SVGAGI. This CDR3 is built from 15 residues. The CDR3 spells CASRGLAGVSDTQYF. The CDR3 DNA reads TGTGCCAGCCGGGGACTAGCGGGAGTGTCAGATACGCAGTATTTT.

V and J are TRBV10-3 and TRBJ2-3, with 8 bases lining up with TRBD2. Germline V gene data show CDR1 as ENHRY and CDR2 as SYGVKD. V trimming: 6 bases; J trimming: 5 bases; junction bases outside the gene matches: 7. The CDR3 contains 14 residues. CDR3 amino acids: CAISGAGAKDTQYF. Here the CDR3 DNA reads TGTGCCATCAGCGGAGCGGGGGCAAAAGATACGCAGTATTTT.

The DNA for the CDR3 is TGCGCCAGCAGCTTTGCCCGCAAGCGGGAGTTTGGCACAGATACGCAGTATTTT. Protein: CASSFARKREFGTDTQYF. This chain uses TRBV5-1 with TRBJ2-3; TRBD2 matches at 8 bases. This CDR3 is 18 amino acids long. Germline V gives CDR1 SGHRS, CDR2 YFSETQ. With 2 bases clipped from V and 1 base from J, the junction kept 12 bases outside the gene matches.

DNA of the CDR3: TGTGCCAGCAGCCGAATTCAGGGGGCAGGTGAAAAACTGTTTTTT. Its translation: CASSRIQGAGEKLFF. The rearrangement links TRBV7-9 to TRBJ1-4, with 8 bases lining up with TRBD1. Germline-derived CDR1 and CDR2 are SEHNR and FQNEAQ (reference sequence). The CDR3 runs to 15 residues. Losses at the gene ends were 5 bases for V and 7 bases for J; bases not matched to a gene: 9.

The chain is built from TRBV4-3 and TRBJ2-1; D may be TRBD2 (6 bases). There are 14 residues in the CDR3. CDR1 is LGHNA, CDR2 YSLEER, per germline. V was cut by 3 bases and J by 10 bases, with 16 bases left in between. The chain's CDR3 is CASSQFVGGSEQFF. The DNA for the CDR3 is TGCGCCAGCAGCCAGTTCGTGGGGGGAAGCGAGCAGTTCTTC.

The V gene is TRBV27, the J gene TRBJ1-1; D might be TRBD1 (6 bases). V lost 0 bases, J lost 3 bases, and 20 bases lay in between. In germline, CDR1 is MNHEY, CDR2 SMNVEV (reference sequence). The CDR3 covers 18 residues. For the CDR3, the DNA is TGTGCCAGCAGTTTATCGAGGATTTACAGGGTCCGCGACACTGAAGCTTTCTTT. It specifies CASSLSRIYRVRDTEAFF.

The gene calls are TRBV28 and TRBJ2-7; D might be TRBD1 (6 bases). Germline lookup yields CDR1 MDHEN and CDR2 SYDVKM. V lost 8 bases, J lost 3 bases, and 17 bases lay in between. This CDR3 is 14 amino acids long. The CDR3 loop is CASHRDNYYYEQYF. The CDR3 coding sequence is TGTGCCAGCCACCGGGACAACTATTACTACGAGCAGTACTTC.

This chain joins TRBV5-1 and TRBJ1-1, with D unresolved. V lost 3 bases to trimming and J lost 10 bases, with 16 bases between them. The CDR3 consists of 13 residues. Germline V gene data show CDR1 as SGHRS and CDR2 as YFSETQ. As DNA, the CDR3 is TGCGCCAGCAGCTCTGGGCCCGCCAAAGGAGCTTTCTTT. Translated, it gives CASSSGPAKGAFF. Full variable domain (missing parts from reference TRBV5-1 and TRBJ1-1): KAGVTQTPRYLIKTRGQQVTLSCSPISGHRSVSWYQQTPGQGLQFLFEYFSETQRNKGNFPGRFSGRQFSNSRSEMNVSTLELGDSALYLCASSSGPAKGAFFGQGTRLTVV.

The chain links TRBV28 to TRBJ2-7; 7 nucleotides agree with TRBD2. From germline, CDR1 is MDHEN and CDR2 SYDVKM. After removal of 2 bases from V and 5 bases from J, the junction contained 12 bases not matched to a gene. This CDR3 is 16 amino acids long. CDR3 in DNA: TGTGCCAGCAGTTTAGATCTCCGCGGGAGTCTGAACGAGCAGTACTTC. Its protein product is CASSLDLRGSLNEQYF.

The rearrangement uses TRBV10-3 and TRBJ1-1; D is undetermined. The germline V gene has CDR1 ENHRY and CDR2 SYGVKD. Trimming pared 8 bases from V and 0 bases from J, leaving 7 bases between. This CDR3 has 12 amino acids. CDR3 loop: CAISELNTEAFF. Written as DNA, the CDR3 is TGTGCCATCTCCGAGTTGAACACTGAAGCTTTCTTT.

The rearrangement uses TRBV5-1 and TRBJ1-6, with 7 positions matching TRBD1. Unmatched junction bases numbered 6, after V lost 0 bases and J lost 6 bases. The length of the CDR3 is 16 residues. CDR1 SGHRS and CDR2 YFSETQ come from the germline V gene. The CDR3 nucleotides read TGCGCCAGCAGCTTGGCTCCACAGGGGACTAATTCACCCCTCCACTTT. Its translation: CASSLAPQGTNSPLHF.

The rearrangement joins TRBV5-1 to TRBJ2-1; TRBD2 agrees at 9 bases. The trim removed 4 bases at V and 5 bases at J, leaving 10 bases unmatched. Germline CDR1 is SGHRS and CDR2 is YFSETQ. The length of the CDR3 is 16 residues. CDR3 bases: TGCGCCAGCAGCCTGATAGGACTAGCGAAGAACAATGAGCAGTTCTTC. Amino acids: CASSLIGLAKNNEQFF.